The next 24 T cell receptor beta chains were all read from a single sample in a study of patients and donors after allogeneic stem cell transplantation. TCRdb analysed the RT-PCR reads with MiXCR anew, one entry per CDR3 protein. The table includes roughly 200,000 distinct CDR3 sequences, around 40% detected once. Specimen: blood, either unsorted or a sorted T cell fraction (not recorded which). The receptors were gathered from a human donor who was either an allogeneic HSCT recipient or a stem cell or donor lymphocyte infusion donor (not recorded which). It is not recorded whose cells these are; they may come from a transplant donor.

The CDR3 is CASSPAGTQYF. In DNA form, the CDR3 reads TGTGCCAGCAGCCCCGCGGGTACGCAGTATTTT. The chain is built from TRBV7-2 and TRBJ2-3, with D possibly TRBD2 on 5 matching bases. The V end was cut by 5 bases, the J end by 8 bases, with 8 bases between. CDR1 and CDR2 (germline): SGHTA, FQGNSA. The CDR3 has 11 amino acids. The whole variable domain, filled in from reference TRBV7-2 and TRBJ2-3, reads GAGVSQSPSNKVTEKGKDVELRCDPISGHTALYWYRQSLGQGLEFLIYFQGNSAPDKSGLPSDRFSAERTGGSVSTLTIQRTQQEDSAVYLCASSPAGTQYFGPGTRLTVL.

This clonotype has at least ten counts. This rearrangement joins TRBV30 to TRBJ1-2; no clear D gene. CDR3 size: 14 residues. Per germline, CDR1 GTSNPN and CDR2 SVGIG (reference sequence). The V end was cut by 0 bases, the J end by 3 bases, with 11 bases between. Here the CDR3 DNA reads TGTGCCTGGAGTGTAACGGACTGGGACTATGGCTACACCTTC. The encoded protein is CAWSVTDWDYGYTF.

V gene TRBV4-1 combines with J gene TRBJ1-2; possible D gene TRBD1, 6 bases. The V end lost 4 bases, the J end lost 2 bases, and 14 bases lay between the germline ends. This CDR3 region has 15 residues. Germline CDR1 and CDR2: MGHRA and YSYEKL. CDR3 residues: CASSPPGTGNYGYTF. DNA of the CDR3: TGCGCCAGCAGCCCTCCCGGCACAGGGAACTATGGCTACACCTTC.

This clonotype has a handful of counts. The chain uses TRBV10-3 and TRBJ2-7; D perhaps matches TRBD1 (6 bases). Per the germline V gene, CDR1 is ENHRY and CDR2 is SYGVKD. The CDR3 has 14 residues. Deletions cut 3 bases from V and 0 bases from J, with 9 bases between. The CDR3 reads CAISERGGSYEQYF. CDR3 coding DNA: TGTGCCATCAGTGAAAGAGGGGGCTCCTACGAGCAGTACTTC.

The chain uses TRBV12-3 or TRBV12-4 and TRBJ2-1; D gene uncertain. V gave up 2 bases and J gave up 6 bases, with 8 bases separating them. The CDR3 has 13 residues. CDR3 in amino acids: CASSLRRGNEQFF. CDR3 DNA: TGTGCCAGCAGTTTAAGGCGTGGCAATGAGCAGTTCTTC.

There are a few counts of this clonotype. The J gene is TRBJ1-3, the V gene TRBV7-2; a weak D match, TRBD1 (5 bases). Trimming pared 1 base from V and 3 bases from J, leaving 10 bases between. Germline-derived CDR1 and CDR2 are SGHTA and FQGNSA. CDR3 size: 15 residues. In DNA form, the CDR3 reads TGTGCCAGCAGCTTAGGACAGCTTATTGGAAACACCATATATTTT. The encoded protein is CASSLGQLIGNTIYF.

The chain joins TRBV7-3 to TRBJ2-3, with no clear D. Looked up from germline, CDR1 is SGHTA and CDR2 is FQGTGA. CDR3 length: 13 residues. The V end was cut by 3 bases, the J end by 3 bases, with 7 bases between. The CDR3 DNA sequence: TGTGCCAGCAGCTTGAGCCGGACAGATACGCAGTATTTT. Its translation: CASSLSRTDTQYF.

The rearrangement uses TRBV9 and TRBJ2-1; D is unclear. The germline gives CDR1 SGDLS, CDR2 YYNGEE. This CDR3 has 18 amino acids. V was shortened by 0 bases and J by 0 bases, with 16 bases between the two germline ends. In DNA, the CDR3 is TGTGCCAGCAGCGTAGAGGGTTCAGGTTCTAGCTCCTACAATGAGCAGTTCTTC. It specifies CASSVEGSGSSSYNEQFF.

The chain is built from TRBV20-1 and TRBJ1-5; D not resolved. V was trimmed by 3 bases and J by 2 bases, leaving 14 bases between them. Germline V gives CDR1 DFQATT, CDR2 SNEGSKA (reference sequence). The CDR3 is 15 residues long. CDR3 region: CSASKRHLGNQPQHF. The CDR3 DNA reads as TGCAGTGCTAGTAAACGTCATTTAGGCAATCAGCCCCAGCATTTT.

The rearrangement joins TRBV3-1 to TRBJ2-3, with D possibly being TRBD2 (6 bases). This CDR3 contains 15 residues. Per germline, CDR1 LGHDT and CDR2 YNNKEL (reference sequence). V was trimmed by 3 bases and J by 4 bases, leaving 14 bases between them. This chain's CDR3 is CASSQQGGAADTQYF. CDR3 sequence (DNA): TGTGCCAGCAGCCAGCAGGGAGGCGCGGCAGATACGCAGTATTTT.

In this sample, this clonotype turned up a few times. J is TRBJ1-1 and V is TRBV12-3 or TRBV12-4, with a weak D call TRBD1 (6 bases). V gave up 5 bases and J gave up 8 bases, with 9 bases separating them. This CDR3 region has 11 residues. Written as DNA, the CDR3 is TGTGCCAGCAGTAGGGGGTCCGAAGCTTTCTTT. The encoded protein is CASSRGSEAFF.

The chain is built from TRBV12-3 or TRBV12-4 and TRBJ1-3; D perhaps matches TRBD1 (6 bases). This CDR3 comprises 19 residues. Trimming took 2 bases from V and 0 from J, leaving 20 bases between them. CDR3 coding DNA: TGTGCCAGCAGTTTACCCTTGGGGGCGGACAAAACCTCTGGAAACACCATATATTTT. Its protein is CASSLPLGADKTSGNTIYF.

This clonotype was detected a few times. The chain employs TRBV28 and TRBJ1-5, with a possible D match to TRBD1 (5 bases). The CDR3 contains 15 residues. V was pared by 3 bases and J by 4 bases, with 13 bases between. In germline, CDR1 is MDHEN, CDR2 SYDVKM. The CDR3 sequence: CASSLGVGENQPQHF. In DNA, the CDR3 is TGTGCCAGCAGTTTGGGGGTGGGGGAGAATCAGCCCCAGCATTTT.

Notes on this clonotype: Its ends do not fully match the called genes, so a read error is possible. V and J are TRBV7-2 and TRBJ2-1, with D tentatively TRBD1 or TRBD2 (6 bases each). The germline V gene encodes CDR1 SGHTA and CDR2 FQGNSA. The CDR3 contains 15 residues. DNA of the CDR3: TGTGCCAGCAGATTAGTTCGGGGGCTTTACAATGAGCAGTTCTTC. Residues: CASRLVRGLYNEQFF.

This sequence joins TRBV12-3 or TRBV12-4 and TRBJ2-7; perhaps TRBD2 as D (7 bases). Between the trimmed V and J ends, which lost 6 bases and 2 bases, there was a span of 14 bases. This CDR3 is built from 14 residues. CDR3 in amino acids: CASRLGGGTYEQYF. DNA for the CDR3: TGTGCCAGCAGGTTGGGAGGGGGAACCTACGAGCAGTACTTC.

V and J are TRBV5-5 and TRBJ2-6, with 7 bases lining up with TRBD1. Germline-derived CDR1 and CDR2 are SGHKS and YYEKEE (reference sequence). Trimming took 4 bases from V and 0 from J; bases not matched to a gene: 10. The CDR3 has 18 amino acids. CDR3 residues: CASSGSGTDYSGANVLTF. DNA for the CDR3: TGTGCCAGCAGCGGGTCCGGGACAGACTACTCTGGGGCCAACGTCCTGACTTTC.

This chain joins TRBV6-1 and TRBJ1-5, with D uncertain. Germline V gene sequence: CDR1 MNHNS, CDR2 SASEGT. This CDR3 spans 13 amino acids. Deletions cut 4 bases from V and 5 bases from J, with 9 bases between. As DNA, the CDR3 is TGTGCCAGCAGTGCAATTGGGGATCAGCCCCAGCATTTT. It translates to CASSAIGDQPQHF.

The rearrangement joins TRBV11-2 to TRBJ1-4, with 7 bases aligning to TRBD1. The junction had 3 bases not matched to a gene; V was cut back by 1 base and J by 1 base. The length of the CDR3 is 16 residues. CDR1 SGHAT and CDR2 FQNNGV come from the germline V gene. CDR3 region: CASSLGYRGTNEKLFF. The CDR3 nucleotides are TGTGCCAGCAGCTTAGGATACAGGGGAACTAATGAAAAACTGTTTTTT.

The CDR3 DNA reads as TGCAGTGCTAGAGATCTACAGGCCTTCTACGAGCAGTACTTC. It specifies CSARDLQAFYEQYF. The chain combines TRBV20-1 with TRBJ2-7, with D possibly TRBD1 on 5 matching bases. CDR3 length: 14 residues. Trimming took 0 bases from V and 3 from J, leaving 12 bases between them. The V gene's germline CDR1 is DFQATT and CDR2 SNEGSKA (reference sequence).

This clonotype has a handful of counts. The V call is TRBV6-4, the J call TRBJ2-3; D perhaps matches TRBD1 (5 bases). In germline, CDR1 is MRHNA, CDR2 SNTAGT. The V end lost 0 bases, the J end lost 6 bases, and 10 bases lay between the germline ends. CDR3 length: 14 residues. For the CDR3, the DNA is TGTGCCAGCAGTGACTCACAAGGGGCGGATACGCAGTATTTT. This translates into CASSDSQGADTQYF.

This clonotype was seen a few times. The rearrangement links TRBV4-2 to TRBJ1-1, with TRBD1 as a possible D gene (5 bases). Germline V gene sequence: CDR1 LGHNA, CDR2 YNFKEQ. Deletions cut 1 base from V and 1 base from J, with 13 bases between. The CDR3 runs 16 residues. CDR3: CASSQGGDLPNTEAFF. CDR3 bases: TGTGCCAGCAGCCAAGGGGGGGACCTTCCGAACACTGAAGCTTTCTTT.

In its sample, this clonotype was seen a few times. The CDR3 nucleotides read TGCGCCAGCAGCTTGGCCTCGATACCGAGCACAGATACGCAGTATTTT. Amino acids: CASSLASIPSTDTQYF. This chain connects TRBV5-1 to TRBJ2-3; D remains ambiguous. Germline assignment: CDR1 SGHRS and CDR2 YFSETQ. V lost 0 bases, J lost 0 bases, and 11 bases lay in between. CDR3 size: 16 residues.

The gene calls are TRBV12-3 or TRBV12-4 and TRBJ1-2; no reliable D call. The CDR3 has 14 residues. V was clipped by 2 bases and J by 5 bases, with 12 bases between them. The CDR3 coding sequence is TGTGCCAGCAGTTTAAAGAGGGCGGGATATGGCTACACCTTC. Residues: CASSLKRAGYGYTF.

The chain links TRBV6-6 to TRBJ2-3, with 9 bases fitting TRBD2. In germline, CDR1 is MNHNY, CDR2 SVGAGI (reference sequence). V was pared by 5 bases and J by 2 bases, with 5 bases of the junction left unmatched. The CDR3 covers 15 residues. CDR3 residues: CASSAGTSTTDTQYF. Here the CDR3 DNA reads TGTGCCAGCAGTGCCGGGACTAGCACCACAGATACGCAGTATTTT.